A single sample is the source of the 27 T cell receptor beta chains below, sequenced in a study of blood T cell repertoires in COVID-19. TCRdb keeps only in-frame clones here, not all; method: immunoSEQ multiplex PCR. The profile shows approximately 220,000 clones, about 86% of them singletons. Sample: PBMCs or T cells enriched from blood (not recorded which). The receptors shown here come from a woman in her forties with acute COVID-19.

This clone was recorded a few times. The chain carries TRBV5-1 and TRBJ2-2; TRBD1 matches 8 bases. Per the germline V gene, CDR1 is SGHRS and CDR2 is YFSETQ. The CDR3 runs to 16 residues. Trimming at V came to 1 base and at J to 0 bases, leaving 2 bases not matched to a gene. The CDR3 nucleotides read TGCGCCAGCAGCTTGAGGGGACAGGCGAACACCGGGGAGCTGTTTTTT. Translated: CASSLRGQANTGELFF.

This clone has more than one count but fewer than ten. This sequence joins TRBV12-3 or TRBV12-4 and TRBJ1-2; weak D call: TRBD1 (5 bases). The CDR3 loop spans 12 amino acids. Deletions cut 5 bases from V and 4 bases from J, with 8 bases between. The CDR3 DNA reads TGTGCCAGCAGTGGCGACAGCTATGGCTACACCTTC. Amino acid sequence: CASSGDSYGYTF.

The chain combines TRBV27 with TRBJ2-7; the D gene is possibly TRBD2 (5 bases). CDR3 size: 15 residues. The V gene lost 5 bases and the J gene lost 0 bases, with 14 bases spanning the gap. Per the germline V gene, CDR1 is MNHEY and CDR2 is SMNVEV (reference sequence). The CDR3: CASSPASGSSYEQYF. In nucleotides, the CDR3 is TGTGCCAGCAGTCCCGCCTCGGGAAGCTCCTACGAGCAGTACTTC.

The V gene is TRBV5-1, the J gene TRBJ2-1; D may be TRBD1 (6 bases). In germline, CDR1 is SGHRS, CDR2 YFSETQ. The CDR3 extends over 16 amino acids. The V end lost 0 bases, the J end lost 7 bases, and 17 bases lay between the germline ends. This CDR3 is CASSLAPRGTSNEQFF. Here the CDR3 DNA reads TGCGCCAGCAGCTTGGCCCCCAGGGGCACTAGTAATGAGCAGTTCTTC.

This chain joins TRBV7-9 and TRBJ1-1; TRBD1 might be the D (6 bases). Per the germline V gene, CDR1 is SEHNR and CDR2 is FQNEAQ (reference sequence). The CDR3 is made up of 17 amino acids. V lost 2 bases, J lost 0 bases, and 16 bases lay in between. The CDR3 region is CASSLRWTETMNTEAFF. For the CDR3, the DNA is TGTGCCAGCAGCTTAAGGTGGACAGAAACCATGAACACTGAAGCTTTCTTT.

The chain employs TRBV21-1 and TRBJ2-7; the table assigns TRBD1, which was not confirmed against the DNA. TRBV21-1 is deemed a pseudogene. The CDR3 consists of 14 residues. The CDR3 loop reads CASSKVTGSYEQYF. The CDR3 DNA reads TGTGCCAGCAGCAAAGTAACAGGATCCTACGAGCAGTACTTC.

V gene TRBV4-1 combines with J gene TRBJ1-5; 8 bases line up with TRBD1. Looked up from germline, CDR1 is MGHRA and CDR2 is YSYEKL. CDR3 length: 16 amino acids. V dropped 5 bases and J dropped 4; count of bases not matched to a gene: 10. The CDR3 DNA sequence: TGCGCCAGCAGCGAACTTCCGGGACAGGTAAATCAGCCCCAGCATTTT. This gives the protein CASSELPGQVNQPQHF.

V is TRBV3-1 (or the pseudogene TRBV3-2) and J is TRBJ2-1; a weak D match, TRBD2 (6 bases). The CDR3 sequence is 14 residues long. V was trimmed by 2 bases and J by 6 bases, leaving 11 bases between them. Per germline, CDR1 LGHDT and CDR2 YNNKEL (reference sequence). The CDR3: CASSQSGLGNEQFF. The CDR3 nucleotides are TGTGCCAGCAGCCAAAGCGGGCTTGGCAATGAGCAGTTCTTC.

The rearrangement joins TRBV27 to TRBJ2-4; 8 bases are a match to TRBD1. The trim removed 4 bases at V and 0 bases at J, leaving 8 bases unmatched. The germline V gene has CDR1 MNHEY and CDR2 SMNVEV (reference sequence). The CDR3 length is 17 residues. The CDR3: CASSSRDRNLAKNIQYF. As DNA, the CDR3 is TGTGCCAGCAGTTCCCGGGACAGGAATCTAGCCAAAAACATTCAGTACTTC.

This chain joins TRBV18 and TRBJ1-2; a possible D gene is TRBD1 (6 bases). This CDR3 has 14 amino acids. V was pared by 3 bases and J by 5 bases, with 13 bases between. CDR1 and CDR2 (germline): KGHSH, LQKENI. The CDR3 DNA sequence: TGTGCCAGCTCACCCGGACAGAATAATTATGGCTACACCTTC. It is translated as CASSPGQNNYGYTF. Variable domain in full (rest from reference TRBV18 and TRBJ1-2): NAGVMQNPRHLVRRRGQEARLRCSPMKGHSHVYWYRQLPEEGLKFMVYLQKENIIDESGMPKERFSAEFPKEGPSILRIQQVVRGDSAAYFCASSPGQNNYGYTFGSGTRLTVV.

This clone has at least ten counts. The rearrangement uses TRBV4-2 and TRBJ1-6, with D possibly being TRBD1 (6 bases). V lost 0 bases and J 9 bases, leaving 12 bases between the germline ends. This CDR3 region has 15 residues. The germline gives CDR1 LGHNA, CDR2 YNFKEQ. The CDR3 nucleotides are TGTGCCAGCAGCCAAGAACAGGGAAGTAGTTCACCCCTCCACTTT. Its protein is CASSQEQGSSSPLHF.

This clone has just a few counts. The chain recombines TRBV6-1 with TRBJ2-3, with D perhaps TRBD2 (7 bases). This CDR3 comprises 16 residues. V was clipped by 2 bases and J by 1 base, with 13 bases between them. From germline, CDR1 is MNHNS and CDR2 SASEGT. The CDR3 DNA reads as TGTGCCAGCAGTGAACTAGGGGGAGGGGGCACAGATACGCAGTATTTT. Its protein product is CASSELGGGGTDTQYF.

The rearrangement joins TRBV7-9 to TRBJ1-2; D unclear. Germline CDR1 and CDR2: SEHNR and FQNEAQ (reference sequence). The CDR3 is made up of 12 amino acids. The V and J ends lost 2 bases and 5 bases respectively, with 6 bases between them. CDR3 sequence (DNA): TGTGCCAGCAGCTTAACGGGGTATGGCTACACCTTC. It encodes CASSLTGYGYTF. Full variable domain (missing parts from reference TRBV7-9 and TRBJ1-2): DTGVSQNPRHKITKRGQNVTFRCDPISEHNRLYWYRQTLGQGPEFLTYFQNEAQLEKSRLLSDRFSAERPKGSFSTLEIQRTEQGDSAMYLCASSLTGYGYTFGSGTRLTVV.

The chain uses TRBV11-1 and TRBJ1-4, with D unresolved. This CDR3 comprises 13 residues. V lost 4 bases to trimming and J lost 7 bases, with 10 bases between them. Germline V lookup: CDR1 SGHAT, CDR2 FQDESV (reference sequence). The CDR3 DNA follows: TGTGCCAGCAGCTCACGAGGGTCTGAAAAACTGTTTTTT. Encoded protein: CASSSRGSEKLFF.

The rearrangement uses TRBV4-2 and TRBJ2-7; the match to TRBD2 covers 13 bases. Trimming at V came to 0 bases and at J to 6 bases, leaving 8 bases not matched to a gene. Germline V gene data show CDR1 as LGHNA and CDR2 as YNFKEQ. There are 17 residues in the CDR3. Here the CDR3 DNA reads TGTGCCAGCAGCCAAGATCCCGGACTAGCGGGAGACGGCGAGCAGTACTTC. Translation: CASSQDPGLAGDGEQYF.

The chain recombines TRBV3-1 (or the pseudogene TRBV3-2) with TRBJ2-5; 10 positions agree with TRBD2. Trimming removed 2 bases from V and 2 bases from J; junction bases left unmatched: 5. The germline V gene has CDR1 LGHDT and CDR2 YNNKEL (reference sequence). CDR3 size: 16 residues. The CDR3 region is CASSQLAGARQETQYF. The DNA of the CDR3 is TGTGCCAGCAGCCAACTAGCGGGGGCCCGACAAGAGACCCAGTACTTC.

The gene calls are TRBV12-3 or TRBV12-4 and TRBJ1-5; weak D call: TRBD1 (5 bases). V was trimmed by 5 bases and J by 6 bases, leaving 11 bases between them. CDR3 size: 13 residues. The CDR3 bases are TGTGCCAGCAGTCAGGGTTGGGGTCAGCCCCAGCATTTT. It translates to CASSQGWGQPQHF.

The chain links TRBV24-1 to TRBJ2-3, with D possibly matching TRBD2 (5 bases). Trimming pared 4 bases from V and 7 bases from J, leaving 14 bases between. The CDR3 spans 14 residues. The germline V gene encodes CDR1 KGHDR and CDR2 SFDVKD. The CDR3 region has the DNA TGTGCCACCAGTGACCGGACTCTCCGTTATACGCAGTATTTT. Translating gives CATSDRTLRYTQYF.

The V and J genes are TRBV3-1 (or the pseudogene TRBV3-2) and TRBJ1-1; D gene unclear. The CDR3 runs 13 residues. Trimming took 2 bases from V and 1 from J, leaving 5 bases between them. Per the germline V gene, CDR1 is LGHDT and CDR2 is YNNKEL (reference sequence). This CDR3 reads CASSQLGNTEAFF. CDR3 DNA sequence: TGTGCCAGCAGCCAACTAGGGAACACTGAAGCTTTCTTT.

The chain employs TRBV5-6 and TRBJ2-7, with 12 bases that match TRBD2. Unmatched junction bases numbered 8, after V lost 1 base and J lost 0 bases. CDR3 size: 18 residues. CDR1 SGHDT and CDR2 YYEEEE come from the germline V gene. CDR3 sequence reads: CASSLRLAGGQRSYEQYF. CDR3 DNA: TGTGCCAGCAGCTTGAGGCTAGCGGGAGGGCAACGCTCCTACGAGCAGTACTTC.

The gene calls are TRBV3-1 (or the pseudogene TRBV3-2) and TRBJ1-2, with 9 bases fitting TRBD1. The CDR3 contains 14 residues. J was trimmed by 4 bases and V by 1 base; bases with no gene match: 1. CDR1 is LGHDT and CDR2 is YNNKEL in the germline V gene (reference sequence). The CDR3, as DNA: TGTGCCAGCAGCCAAGGGGGACAGGGCTATGGCTACACCTTC. It codes for CASSQGGQGYGYTF.

J is TRBJ2-2 and V is TRBV6-5, with 7 bases identical to TRBD2. The CDR3 is 15 residues long. Germline-derived CDR1 and CDR2 are MNHEY and SVGAGI. The J segment lost 1 base and the V segment lost 2 bases, leaving 1 base of the junction unmatched. CDR3 sequence: CASSYGLVNTGELFF. CDR3 nucleotides: TGTGCCAGCAGTTACGGACTAGTGAACACCGGGGAGCTGTTTTTT.

The V gene is TRBV6-5, the J gene TRBJ1-1, with 7 bases aligning to TRBD1. Trimming removed 0 bases from V and 2 bases from J; junction bases left unmatched: 3. This CDR3 spans 15 amino acids. Germline V gene data show CDR1 as MNHEY and CDR2 as SVGAGI. Here the CDR3 reads CASSYSRDSNTEAFF. CDR3 nucleotide sequence: TGTGCCAGCAGTTACTCCCGGGACAGCAACACTGAAGCTTTCTTT.

This chain links TRBV5-1 with TRBJ2-1; TRBD1 matches at 7 bases. CDR3 length equals 13 residues. The V and J ends lost 7 bases and 5 bases, in that order; junction bases with no gene match: 6. Per germline, CDR1 SGHRS and CDR2 YFSETQ. The CDR3 coding sequence is TGCGCCAGCCGACGACAGGGAGACAATGAGCAGTTCTTC. This sequence encodes CASRRQGDNEQFF.

V and J are TRBV30 and TRBJ1-6, with D possibly matching TRBD1 (5 bases). This CDR3 has 13 residues. The germline V gene encodes CDR1 GTSNPN and CDR2 SVGIG (reference sequence). The V gene lost 6 bases and the J gene lost 4 bases, with 10 bases spanning the gap. DNA for the CDR3: TGTGCCTGTGCAGGGTCGTATAATTCACCCCTCCACTTT. Its protein product is CACAGSYNSPLHF.

This clone appeared once. CDR3 sequence (DNA): TGTGCCAGCAGCCCTCTGGCCGGGAGTGTTAACACCGGGGAGCTGTTTTTT. Translated: CASSPLAGSVNTGELFF. V is TRBV11-2 and J is TRBJ2-2, with D possibly TRBD2 on 6 matching bases. Germline V gene lookup returns CDR1 SGHAT and CDR2 FQNNGV. The V and J ends lost 5 bases and 2 bases respectively, with 18 bases between them. CDR3 length equals 17 residues. Drawing the rest from reference TRBV11-2 and TRBJ2-2, the complete variable domain is EAGVAQSPRYKIIEKRQSVAFWCNPISGHATLYWYQQILGQGPKLLIQFQNNGVVDDSQLPKDRFSAERLKGVDSTLKIQPAKLEDSAVYLCASSPLAGSVNTGELFFGEGSRLTVL.

The table lists this clone with a count of one. The rearrangement links TRBV6-5 to TRBJ2-5, with TRBD1 identical over 9 bases. The CDR3 covers 15 residues. Germline assignment: CDR1 MNHEY and CDR2 SVGAGI. Trimming cost V 6 bases and J 3 bases; bases outside gene matches: 8. CDR3 residues: CASSSGTGRKETQYF. For the CDR3, the DNA is TGTGCCAGCAGCAGCGGGACAGGGAGGAAAGAGACCCAGTACTTC.